This T cell receptor beta chain was captured in a study of sequential checkpoint blockade in melanoma. Study as a whole: Maintenance nivolumab came after either treatment sequence. TCRbeta immunosequencing was performed on DNA from roughly 91 pretreatment melanoma tumor samples.

Treatment reported: randomized to nivolumab then ipilimumab (arm A) or the reverse (arm B). Note on this clone: Its antigen is not known.

This CDR3 spans 12 amino acids. Trimming stripped 1 base from V and 5 bases from J, with 8 bases between. The germline gives CDR1 GTSNPN, CDR2 SVGIG (reference sequence). Study conclusions and caveats: Rising tumor T-cell fraction and clonality meant about 30 times likelier benefit.

Some clones are missing from TCRdb's copy, which holds only in-frame ones; the method was immunoSEQ multiplex PCR. The data show about 5,000 clones, over 25% seen once. Sequences were derived from tumor tissue (inferred from file names), sampled from a patient given nivolumab and ipilimumab in sequence. This TCR came from a human donor with melanoma. The J gene is TRBJ1-2, the V gene TRBV30; the D is unclear. In nucleotides, the CDR3 is TGTGCCTGGAGTGATGCTGGTTATGGCTACACCTTC. Protein: CAWSDAGYGYTF.